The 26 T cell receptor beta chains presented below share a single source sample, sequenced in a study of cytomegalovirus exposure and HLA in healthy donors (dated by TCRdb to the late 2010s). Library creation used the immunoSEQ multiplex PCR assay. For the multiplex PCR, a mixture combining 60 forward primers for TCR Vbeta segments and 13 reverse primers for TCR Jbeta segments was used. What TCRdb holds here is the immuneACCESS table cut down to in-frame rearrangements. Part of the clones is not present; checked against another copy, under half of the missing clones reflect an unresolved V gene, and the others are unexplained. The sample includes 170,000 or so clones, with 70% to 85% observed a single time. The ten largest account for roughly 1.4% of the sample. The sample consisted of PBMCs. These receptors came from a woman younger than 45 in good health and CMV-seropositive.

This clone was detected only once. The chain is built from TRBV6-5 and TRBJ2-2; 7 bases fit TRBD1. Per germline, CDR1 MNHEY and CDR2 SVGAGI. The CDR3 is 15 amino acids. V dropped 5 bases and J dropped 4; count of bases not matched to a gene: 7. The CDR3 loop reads CASSPQTGVTGELFF. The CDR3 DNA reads TGTGCCAGCAGTCCACAAACAGGGGTCACCGGGGAGCTGTTTTTT.

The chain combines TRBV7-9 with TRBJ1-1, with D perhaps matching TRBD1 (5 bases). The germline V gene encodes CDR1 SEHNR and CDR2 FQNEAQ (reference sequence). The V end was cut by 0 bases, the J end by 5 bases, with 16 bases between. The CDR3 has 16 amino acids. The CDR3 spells CASSLARGLPATEAFF. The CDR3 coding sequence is TGTGCCAGCAGCTTAGCTCGGGGACTGCCTGCAACTGAAGCTTTCTTT.

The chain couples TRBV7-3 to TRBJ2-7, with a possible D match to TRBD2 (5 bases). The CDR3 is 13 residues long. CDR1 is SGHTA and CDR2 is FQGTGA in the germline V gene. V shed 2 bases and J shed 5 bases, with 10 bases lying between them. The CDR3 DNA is TGTGCCAGCAGCTTATGTGGGAGCGACGAGCAGTACTTC. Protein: CASSLCGSDEQYF.

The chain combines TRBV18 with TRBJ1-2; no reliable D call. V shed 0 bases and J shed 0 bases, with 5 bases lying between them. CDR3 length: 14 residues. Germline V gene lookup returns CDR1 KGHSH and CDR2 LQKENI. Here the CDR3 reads CASSPPQTNYGYTF. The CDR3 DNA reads TGTGCCAGCTCACCACCTCAGACTAACTATGGCTACACCTTC.

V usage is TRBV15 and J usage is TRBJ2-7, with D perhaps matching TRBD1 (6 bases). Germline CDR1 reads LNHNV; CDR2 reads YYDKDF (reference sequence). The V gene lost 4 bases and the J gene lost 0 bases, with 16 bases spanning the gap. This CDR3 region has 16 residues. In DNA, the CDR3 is TGTGCCACCAGCATATTTGATCAGGGGAGCTCCTACGAGCAGTACTTC. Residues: CATSIFDQGSSYEQYF.

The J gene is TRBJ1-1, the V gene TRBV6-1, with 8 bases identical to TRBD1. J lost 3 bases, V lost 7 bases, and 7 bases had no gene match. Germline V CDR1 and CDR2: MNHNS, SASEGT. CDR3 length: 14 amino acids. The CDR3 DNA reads TGTGCCAGCACCGCAGGGGGCAGGGACACTGAAGCTTTCTTT. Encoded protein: CASTAGGRDTEAFF.

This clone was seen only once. The CDR3 loop is CASSDSPGGWNEQFF. CDR3 bases: TGTGCCAGCAGTGATTCCCCGGGAGGGTGGAATGAGCAGTTCTTC. The chain recombines TRBV6-4 with TRBJ2-1; TRBD2 aligns across 8 bases. V was clipped by 3 bases and J by 7 bases; unmatched bases: 8. CDR3 size: 15 residues. The germline CDR1 and CDR2 sequences are MRHNA and SNTAGT.

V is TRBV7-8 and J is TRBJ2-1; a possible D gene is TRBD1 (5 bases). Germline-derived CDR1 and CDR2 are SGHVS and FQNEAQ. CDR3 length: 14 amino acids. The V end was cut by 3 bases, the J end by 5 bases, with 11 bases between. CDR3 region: CASSFHRIHNEQFF. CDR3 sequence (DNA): TGTGCCAGCAGCTTCCACAGGATACACAATGAGCAGTTCTTC.

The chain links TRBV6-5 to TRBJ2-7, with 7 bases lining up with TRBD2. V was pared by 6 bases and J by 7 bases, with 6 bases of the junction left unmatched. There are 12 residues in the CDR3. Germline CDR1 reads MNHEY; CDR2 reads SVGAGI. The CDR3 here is CASRPAGREQYF. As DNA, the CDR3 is TGTGCCAGCAGACCGGCCGGGAGGGAGCAGTACTTC.

The CDR3 loop reads CASSLRTPQNEQYF. CDR3 DNA: TGTGCCAGCAGCTTGAGAACTCCACAGAACGAGCAGTACTTC. The J gene is TRBJ2-7, the V gene TRBV7-2; D is uncertain. CDR3 length equals 14 residues. V lost 3 bases and J 5 bases, leaving 14 bases between the germline ends. Germline V gene lookup returns CDR1 SGHTA and CDR2 FQGNSA.

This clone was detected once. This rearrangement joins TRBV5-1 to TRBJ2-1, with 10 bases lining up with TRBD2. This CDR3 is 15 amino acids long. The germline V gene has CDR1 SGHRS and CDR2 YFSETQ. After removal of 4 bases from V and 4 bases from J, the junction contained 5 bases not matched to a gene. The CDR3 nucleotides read TGCGCCAGCAGCCTTAGCGGGAGGCCGTACAATGAGCAGTTCTTC. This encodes CASSLSGRPYNEQFF.

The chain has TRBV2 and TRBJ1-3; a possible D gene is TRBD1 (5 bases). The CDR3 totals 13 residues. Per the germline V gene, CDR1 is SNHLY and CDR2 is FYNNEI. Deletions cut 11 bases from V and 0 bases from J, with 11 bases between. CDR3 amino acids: CAGAQDSGNTIYF. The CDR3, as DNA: TGTGCCGGGGCTCAGGACTCTGGAAACACCATATATTTT.

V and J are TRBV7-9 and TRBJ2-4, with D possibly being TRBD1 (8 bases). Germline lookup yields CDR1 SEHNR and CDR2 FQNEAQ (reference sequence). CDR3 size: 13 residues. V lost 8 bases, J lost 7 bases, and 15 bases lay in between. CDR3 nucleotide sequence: TGTGCCAGCGGTGGACAGGGAGGGAACATTCAGTACTTC. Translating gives CASGGQGGNIQYF.

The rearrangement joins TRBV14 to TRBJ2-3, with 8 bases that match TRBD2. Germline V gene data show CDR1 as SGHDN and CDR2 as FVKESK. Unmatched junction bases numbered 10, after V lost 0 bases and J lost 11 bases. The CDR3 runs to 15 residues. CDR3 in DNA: TGTGCCAGCAGCCAAGACCACGGGAGGGCCGGGAAGCAGTATTTT. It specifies CASSQDHGRAGKQYF. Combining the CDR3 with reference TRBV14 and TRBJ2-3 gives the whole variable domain EAGVTQFPSHSVIEKGQTVTLRCDPISGHDNLYWYRRVMGKEIKFLLHFVKESKQDESGMPNNRFLAERTGGTYSTLKVQPAELEDSGVYFCASSQDHGRAGKQYFGPGTRLTVL.

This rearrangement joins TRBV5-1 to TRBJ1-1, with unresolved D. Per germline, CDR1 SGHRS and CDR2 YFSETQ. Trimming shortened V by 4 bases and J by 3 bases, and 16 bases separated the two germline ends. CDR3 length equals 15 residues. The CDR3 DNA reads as TGCGCCAGCAGCCTGGAGAGGGCGGTAGACACTGAAGCTTTCTTT. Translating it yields CASSLERAVDTEAFF.

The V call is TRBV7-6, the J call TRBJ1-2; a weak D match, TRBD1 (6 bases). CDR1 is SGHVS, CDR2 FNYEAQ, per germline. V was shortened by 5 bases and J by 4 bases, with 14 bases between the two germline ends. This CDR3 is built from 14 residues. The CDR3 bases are TGTGCCAGCAGCCTACAGGGTGGGGGCTATGGCTACACCTTC. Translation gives CASSLQGGGYGYTF.

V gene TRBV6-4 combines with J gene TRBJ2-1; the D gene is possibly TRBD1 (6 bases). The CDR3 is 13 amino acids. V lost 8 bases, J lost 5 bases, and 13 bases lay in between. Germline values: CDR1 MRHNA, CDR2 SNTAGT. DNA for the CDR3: TGTGCCAGCGCTAAACAGGGCGACAATGAGCAGTTCTTC. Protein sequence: CASAKQGDNEQFF.

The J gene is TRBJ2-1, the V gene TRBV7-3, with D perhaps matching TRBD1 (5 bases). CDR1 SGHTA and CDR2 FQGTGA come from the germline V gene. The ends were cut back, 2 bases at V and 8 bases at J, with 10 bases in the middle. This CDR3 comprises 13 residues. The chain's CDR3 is CASSLQGGYEQFF. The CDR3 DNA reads TGTGCCAGCAGCTTACAGGGCGGCTATGAGCAGTTCTTC.

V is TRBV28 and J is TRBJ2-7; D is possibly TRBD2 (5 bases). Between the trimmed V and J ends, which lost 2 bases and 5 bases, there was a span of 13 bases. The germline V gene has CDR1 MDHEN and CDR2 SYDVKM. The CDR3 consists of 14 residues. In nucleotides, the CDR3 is TGTGCCAGCAGTTTACCCCCGGGATCCCACGAGCAGTACTTC. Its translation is CASSLPPGSHEQYF.

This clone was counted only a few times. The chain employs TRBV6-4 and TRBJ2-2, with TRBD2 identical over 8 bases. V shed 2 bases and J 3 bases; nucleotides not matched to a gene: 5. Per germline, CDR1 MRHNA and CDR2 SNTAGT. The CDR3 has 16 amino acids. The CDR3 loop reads CASSDRGGRYTGELFF. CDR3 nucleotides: TGTGCCAGCAGTGACCGAGGCGGGAGGTACACCGGGGAGCTGTTTTTT.

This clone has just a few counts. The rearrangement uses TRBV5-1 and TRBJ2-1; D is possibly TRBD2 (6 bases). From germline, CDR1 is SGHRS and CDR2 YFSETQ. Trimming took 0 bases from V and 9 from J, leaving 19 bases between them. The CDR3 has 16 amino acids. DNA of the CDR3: TGCGCCAGCAGCTTGGACGGGACTGCGAGAATGTCTGAGCAGTTCTTC. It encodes CASSLDGTARMSEQFF. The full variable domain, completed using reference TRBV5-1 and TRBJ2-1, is KAGVTQTPRYLIKTRGQQVTLSCSPISGHRSVSWYQQTPGQGLQFLFEYFSETQRNKGNFPGRFSGRQFSNSRSEMNVSTLELGDSALYLCASSLDGTARMSEQFFGPGTRLTVL.

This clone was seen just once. The CDR3 DNA sequence: TGTGCCAGCAGCGTGGGGGGGACAGGGGATTCCTACGAGCAGTACTTC. Encoded protein: CASSVGGTGDSYEQYF. The chain is built from TRBV9 and TRBJ2-7, with 10 bases fitting TRBD1. V trimming: 2 bases; J trimming: 1 base; junction bases outside the gene matches: 6. The CDR3 runs 16 residues. Germline V gene sequence: CDR1 SGDLS, CDR2 YYNGEE.

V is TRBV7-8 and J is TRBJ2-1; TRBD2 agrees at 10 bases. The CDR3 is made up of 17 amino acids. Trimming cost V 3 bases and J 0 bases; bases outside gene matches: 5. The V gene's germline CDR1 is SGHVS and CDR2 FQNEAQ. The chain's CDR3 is CASSFSPSGSSYNEQFF. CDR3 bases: TGTGCCAGCAGCTTCTCTCCTAGCGGGAGCTCCTACAATGAGCAGTTCTTC.

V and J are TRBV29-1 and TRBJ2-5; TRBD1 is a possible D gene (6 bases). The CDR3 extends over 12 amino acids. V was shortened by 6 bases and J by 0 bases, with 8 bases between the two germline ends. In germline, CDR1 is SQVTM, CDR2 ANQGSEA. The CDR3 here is CSVRTDQETQYF. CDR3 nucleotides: TGCAGCGTCCGGACAGACCAAGAGACCCAGTACTTC.

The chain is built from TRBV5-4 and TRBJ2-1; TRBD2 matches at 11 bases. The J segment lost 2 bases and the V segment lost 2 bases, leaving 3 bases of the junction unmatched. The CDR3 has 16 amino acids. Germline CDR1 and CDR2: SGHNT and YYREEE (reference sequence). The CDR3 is CASSFPTSGAYNEQFF. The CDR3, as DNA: TGTGCCAGCAGCTTCCCGACTAGCGGGGCCTACAATGAGCAGTTCTTC. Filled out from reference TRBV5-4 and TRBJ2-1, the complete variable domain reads ETGVTQSPTHLIKTRGQQVTLRCSSQSGHNTVSWYQQALGQGPQFIFQYYREEENGRGNFPPRFSGLQFPNYSSELNVNALELDDSALYLCASSFPTSGAYNEQFFGPGTRLTVL.

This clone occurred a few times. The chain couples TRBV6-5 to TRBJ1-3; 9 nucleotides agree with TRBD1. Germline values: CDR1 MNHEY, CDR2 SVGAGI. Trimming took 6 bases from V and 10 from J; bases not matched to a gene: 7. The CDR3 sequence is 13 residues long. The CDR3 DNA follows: TGTGCCAGCAGGGGGACAGGGACCGGAACCATATATTTT. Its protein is CASRGTGTGTIYF.